The rows below give T cell receptor beta chains drawn from one sample of a study of cytotoxic CD8 clonotypes in ibrutinib-treated CLL. Generated by immunoSEQ multiplex PCR, the TCRdb table keeps only in-frame clones and is missing some. Of over 250,000 clones in the sample, approximately 76% were seen once. Here the sequenced sample was PBMCs, taken at disease progression, from a patient treated with ibrutinib. All receptors derive from a human donor with chronic lymphocytic leukemia. Each CDR3 is given with its conserved first and last residue.

V gene: TRBV6-1; CDR3 protein: CASSRSGGSNEQYF
V gene: TRBV7-3; CDR3 protein: CASSLVSGTGTGAEQYF
V gene: TRBV28; CDR3 protein: CASSLNQPQHF
V gene: TRBV5-1; CDR3 protein: CASSPVHREETQYF
V gene: TRBV7-8; CDR3 protein: CASSLEGTGADTQYF
V gene: TRBV18; CDR3 protein: CASSGGPGGNQPQHF
V gene: TRBV6-5; CDR3 protein: CASSSSSYGYTF
V gene: TRBV9; CDR3 protein: CASSVGANSGNTIYF
V gene: TRBV6-1; CDR3 protein: CASIGGGNTEAFF
V gene: TRBV11-2; CDR3 protein: CASSLAYNEQFF